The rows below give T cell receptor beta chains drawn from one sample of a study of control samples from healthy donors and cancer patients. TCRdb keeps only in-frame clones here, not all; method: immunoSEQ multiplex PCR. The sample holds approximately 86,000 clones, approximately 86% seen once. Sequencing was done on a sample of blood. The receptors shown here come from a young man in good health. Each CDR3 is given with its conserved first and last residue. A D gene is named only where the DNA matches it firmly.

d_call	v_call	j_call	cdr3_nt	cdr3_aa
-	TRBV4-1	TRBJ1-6	TGCGCCAGCAGCCACCCCCCGGACAGAGAGAATTCACCCCTCCACTTT	CASSHPPDRENSPLHF
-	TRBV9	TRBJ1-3	TGTGCCAGCAGCGTAGGGGGGAACGCTGGAAACACCATATATTTT	CASSVGGNAGNTIYF
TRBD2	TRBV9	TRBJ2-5	TGTGCCAGCAGTACATGGAGCGGGGCCGGCGGAGAGACCCAGTACTTC	CASSTWSGAGGETQYF
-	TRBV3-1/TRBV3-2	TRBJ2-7	TGTGCCAGCAGCCAAGATTATGGCCAGCAGTACTTC	CASSQDYGQQYF
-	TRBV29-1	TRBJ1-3	TGCAGCGTTGAAGGAGGAGGGACTGGAAACACCATATATTTT	CSVEGGGTGNTIYF
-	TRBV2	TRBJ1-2	TGTGCCAGCAGGGATGATATTGGGGGGACCCCCGCTGGCTACACCTTC	CASRDDIGGTPAGYTF
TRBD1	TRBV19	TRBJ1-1	TGTGCCAGTAGTATTCGAGCCGGACAGGGGAATACTGAAGCTTTCTTT	CASSIRAGQGNTEAFF
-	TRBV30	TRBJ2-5	TGTGCCTGGGGTCCCCAAGGAGAGACCCAGTACTTC	CAWGPQGETQYF
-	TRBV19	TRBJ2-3	TGTGCCAGTAGTATAGATAGACATTTAGCAACAGATACGCAGTATTTT	CASSIDRHLATDTQYF
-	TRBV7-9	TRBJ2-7	TGTGCCAGCAGCATTAGGTCCGGAGTTGCCTACGAGCAGTACTTC	CASSIRSGVAYEQYF